The 24 T cell receptor beta chains listed next were all sequenced from one sample in a study of blood T cells in healthy people across ages. Together with a sample-barcoded 5' primer, a J-beta primer mix was included in a second PCR lasting roughly 6 to 12 cycles. TCRdb called the 5' RACE reads again in MiXCR, with one record for every CDR3 protein. The data show 800,000 to 900,000 distinct CDR3 sequences, approximately 65% seen once. The sample taken for sequencing was blood. The receptors stem from a man younger than 45 in good health.

The rearrangement links TRBV5-1 to TRBJ2-1; 9 bases match TRBD2. The CDR3 runs to 16 residues. Losses at the gene ends were 4 bases for V and 4 bases for J; bases not matched to a gene: 9. CDR1 is SGHRS, CDR2 YFSETQ, per germline. CDR3 nucleotides: TGCGCCAGCAGCCCGACGAGCGGGGGGATATACAATGAGCAGTTCTTC. Its translation is CASSPTSGGIYNEQFF.

The CDR3 DNA follows: TGTGCCAGCAGTTCAGGGGGCTCCTATGGCTACACCTTC. Translated: CASSSGGSYGYTF. The genes are TRBV6-5 and TRBJ1-2; 8 positions agree with TRBD1. Germline V CDR1 and CDR2: MNHEY, SVGAGI. The CDR3 is 13 amino acids. V shed 4 bases, J shed 4 bases, and the junction held 2 bases outside the gene matches.

Concerning this clonotype: An end of the junction differs from the germline gene, which may be a read error. CDR3 bases: TGTGCCAGCAGTTTTGACTACACGCGGTATTTT. Translating gives CASSFDYTRYF. The chain links TRBV4-2 to TRBJ2-3, with D tentatively TRBD2 (5 bases). The CDR3 length is 11 residues. Germline CDR1 and CDR2: LGHNA and YNFKEQ.

This clonotype has more than one count but fewer than ten. The CDR3 here is CASRGLAGGNQPQHF. In DNA, the CDR3 is TGTGCCAGCAGAGGACTGGCCGGGGGAAATCAGCCCCAGCATTTT. This sequence joins TRBV2 and TRBJ1-5; weak D call: TRBD1 (5 bases). V shed 6 bases and J shed 4 bases, with 16 bases lying between them. The germline gives CDR1 SNHLY, CDR2 FYNNEI. The CDR3 loop spans 15 amino acids.

V and J are TRBV4-3 and TRBJ2-7; 12 bases match TRBD2. CDR1 and CDR2 from the germline V gene are LGHNA and YSLEER. J lost 3 bases, V lost 4 bases, and 7 bases had no gene match. The CDR3 extends over 16 amino acids. The CDR3 protein is CASSPRLAGEIYEQYF. The CDR3 nucleotides are TGCGCCAGCAGCCCCCGACTAGCGGGGGAGATCTACGAGCAGTACTTC.

The V and J genes are TRBV3-1 and TRBJ2-4; D tentatively fits TRBD1 or TRBD2 (5 bases each). The ends were cut back, 0 bases at V and 8 bases at J, with 11 bases in the middle. Germline V gene data show CDR1 as LGHDT and CDR2 as YNNKEL (reference sequence). This CDR3 has 14 residues. CDR3 protein: CASSQEGTLDIQYF. CDR3 sequence (DNA): TGTGCCAGCAGCCAAGAGGGGACGTTGGACATTCAGTACTTC.

This sequence joins TRBV7-9 and TRBJ1-2; TRBD1 might be the D (5 bases). The CDR3 totals 16 residues. Germline V gives CDR1 SEHNR, CDR2 FQNEAQ (reference sequence). V was clipped by 0 bases and J by 3 bases, with 14 bases between them. The CDR3, as DNA: TGTGCCAGCAGCTTAGCCATTGGCGGGGGATACTATGGCTACACCTTC. Its translation: CASSLAIGGGYYGYTF.

The rearrangement links TRBV7-3 to TRBJ2-1; perhaps TRBD1 as D (5 bases). Germline loops: CDR1 SGHTA, CDR2 FQGTGA. The length of the CDR3 is 15 residues. V lost 4 bases and J lost 2, with 12 bases in between. CDR3 sequence reads: CASSSNRGPYNEQFF. CDR3 DNA: TGTGCCAGCAGCTCAAATAGGGGTCCCTACAATGAGCAGTTCTTC. Based on the CDR3 plus reference TRBV7-3 and TRBJ2-1, the full variable domain is GAGVSQTPSNKVTEKGKYVELRCDPISGHTALYWYRQSLGQGPEFLIYFQGTGAADDSGLPNDRFFAVRPEGSVSTLKIQRTERGDSAVYLCASSSNRGPYNEQFFGPGTRLTVL.

In this sample, this clonotype turned up a few times. The rearrangement links TRBV4-3 to TRBJ2-5, with no clear D. V lost 0 bases and J lost 1, with 9 bases in between. Germline assignment: CDR1 LGHNA and CDR2 YSLEER. The CDR3 spans 15 residues. Here the CDR3 reads CASSQESGPQETQYF. Written as DNA, the CDR3 is TGCGCCAGCAGCCAAGAGTCAGGACCCCAAGAGACCCAGTACTTC.

The rearrangement joins TRBV9 to TRBJ2-7, with TRBD1 matching 10 bases. Unmatched junction bases numbered 6, after V lost 3 bases and J lost 0 bases. Germline CDR1 and CDR2: SGDLS and YYNGEE. The CDR3 is 16 residues long. The CDR3 sequence: CASSASRDRGSYEQYF. The CDR3 bases are TGTGCCAGCAGCGCCAGCCGGGACAGGGGCTCCTACGAGCAGTACTTC.

The rearrangement joins TRBV9 to TRBJ2-3; 7 bases map to TRBD2. This CDR3 is built from 15 residues. Trimming removed 2 bases from V and 0 bases from J; junction bases left unmatched: 3. The V gene's germline CDR1 is SGDLS and CDR2 YYNGEE. The DNA for the CDR3 is TGTGCCAGCAGCGTTCAAGCGGGGAGCACAGATACGCAGTATTTT. Translated: CASSVQAGSTDTQYF.

V usage is TRBV11-2 and J usage is TRBJ1-4; 8 bases are a match to TRBD1. Germline V gives CDR1 SGHAT, CDR2 FQNNGV. V shed 3 bases and J 5 bases; nucleotides not matched to a gene: 5. CDR3 size: 15 residues. The CDR3 DNA reads TGTGCCAGCAGCTTCGGGACAGGCATCAATGAAAAACTGTTTTTT. The encoded protein is CASSFGTGINEKLFF.

The chain employs TRBV21-1 and TRBJ2-4; the listed D gene, TRBD2, was not tested against the DNA. TRBV21-1 is a documented pseudogene. The CDR3 is made up of 14 amino acids. CDR3 nucleotide sequence: TGTGCCAGCAGCCCCGGACTAGAGGAGGGCATTCAGTACTTC. Protein product: CASSPGLEEGIQYF.

The chain carries TRBV4-3 and TRBJ2-2; TRBD2 aligns across 10 bases. Germline assignment: CDR1 LGHNA and CDR2 YSLEER. Trimming removed 0 bases from V and 5 bases from J; junction bases left unmatched: 6. The CDR3 totals 17 residues. CDR3 nucleotide sequence: TGCGCCAGCAGCCAAGATGCGGCTAGCGGGGGTACCGGGGAGCTGTTTTTT. Translation: CASSQDAASGGTGELFF.

The V gene is TRBV4-3, the J gene TRBJ2-1; 11 nucleotides match TRBD2. Trimming cost V 3 bases and J 4 bases; bases outside gene matches: 5. The germline V gene encodes CDR1 LGHNA and CDR2 YSLEER. This CDR3 is 16 amino acids long. CDR3 protein: CASSQGGTSGYNEQFF. DNA for the CDR3: TGCGCCAGCAGCCAGGGGGGGACTAGCGGTTACAATGAGCAGTTCTTC.

The V gene is TRBV7-6, the J gene TRBJ2-5; possibly TRBD2 for D (5 bases). Germline lookup yields CDR1 SGHVS and CDR2 FNYEAQ. V was trimmed by 5 bases and J by 1 base, leaving 20 bases between them. CDR3 length: 17 residues. The CDR3 bases are TGTGCCAGCAGCCGAGGAAAGTACGAGCGGATCCAAGAGACCCAGTACTTC. This codes for CASSRGKYERIQETQYF.

Comments on this clonotype: Since a much larger clone is just one base distant, this may be a read error. The genes are TRBV7-2 and TRBJ2-5; D gene ambiguous. The CDR3 has 14 amino acids. Per the germline V gene, CDR1 is SGHTA and CDR2 is FQGNSA. The CDR3 nucleotides read TGTGCCAGCAGCTTGAATAAGGGTCAAGAGGCCCAGTACTTC. Amino acid sequence: CASSLNKGQEAQYF.

V usage is TRBV7-2 and J usage is TRBJ1-1; weak D call: TRBD1 (5 bases). Germline V CDR1 and CDR2: SGHTA, FQGNSA. Trimming stripped 5 bases from V and 7 bases from J, with 14 bases between. This CDR3 has 13 residues. CDR3 nucleotide sequence: TGTGCCAGCAGCGCGAACCGACAGAGTGAAGCTTTCTTT. Amino acid sequence: CASSANRQSEAFF.

V is TRBV28 and J is TRBJ1-2; perhaps TRBD1 as D (5 bases). Germline loops: CDR1 MDHEN, CDR2 SYDVKM. The ends were cut back, 5 bases at V and 3 bases at J, with 16 bases in the middle. The CDR3 extends over 15 amino acids. For the CDR3, the DNA is TGTGCCAGCAGTATGGGACGGGGGTTGGACTATGGCTACACCTTC. It encodes CASSMGRGLDYGYTF.

This clonotype appeared a few times. The rearrangement joins TRBV4-2 to TRBJ2-5, with 8 bases fitting TRBD2. Germline V gene data show CDR1 as LGHNA and CDR2 as YNFKEQ. CDR3 length: 17 residues. J gave up 5 bases and V 0 bases, and 11 bases lay outside the gene matches. The CDR3 bases are TGTGCCAGCAGCCAAGACCCCTCGACTAGCGTGATGGAGACCCAGTACTTC. This encodes CASSQDPSTSVMETQYF.

This clonotype is a singleton in its sample. The chain uses TRBV29-1 and TRBJ2-7; D uncertain. This CDR3 is 11 amino acids long. Germline-derived CDR1 and CDR2 are SQVTM and ANQGSEA. The V end lost 4 bases, the J end lost 0 bases, and 4 bases lay between the germline ends. The CDR3 DNA follows: TGCAGCGTTGTTTTCTCCTACGAGCAGTACTTC. It encodes CSVVFSYEQYF.

The chain carries TRBV12-3 or TRBV12-4 and TRBJ1-5, with D possibly TRBD1 on 5 matching bases. With 7 bases removed from V and 2 bases from J, the gap between germline ends came to 12 bases. This CDR3 contains 14 residues. The CDR3 protein is CASTQGAGNQPQHF. Here the CDR3 DNA reads TGTGCCAGCACCCAAGGGGCAGGCAATCAGCCCCAGCATTTT.

This chain connects TRBV9 to TRBJ2-7; D perhaps matches TRBD2 (6 bases). The germline V and J ends were trimmed by 4 bases and 2 bases, with 13 bases remaining between them. Germline lookup yields CDR1 SGDLS and CDR2 YYNGEE. The CDR3 totals 14 residues. The CDR3 nucleotides are TGTGCCAGCAGCCCTCACGGGAGTACCTACGAGCAGTACTTC. It encodes CASSPHGSTYEQYF.

The chain recombines TRBV29-1 with TRBJ1-6; a possible D gene is TRBD1 (6 bases). Per germline, CDR1 SQVTM and CDR2 ANQGSEA. V gave up 6 bases and J gave up 10 bases, with 22 bases separating them. This CDR3 spans 15 amino acids. CDR3 protein: CSVPSDGGIGSPLHF. In DNA form, the CDR3 reads TGCAGCGTACCGTCCGACGGGGGCATTGGGTCACCCCTCCACTTT.